This TCR beta chain was profiled in a study of cytomegalovirus exposure and HLA in healthy donors. General observations from the study: From TCR beta sequences, most subjects' HLA-A and HLA-B alleles were reportedly predicted accurately. Across donors, presence/absence analyses took sequencing depth to be roughly uniform. Relative to equally common others, HLA-associated TCR beta chains showed greater clonal expansion in a later analysis.

The study ran its PCR with 60 Vbeta and 13 Jbeta primers. Only in-frame clones appear in the TCRdb table, and some are missing; sequencing was by immunoSEQ multiplex PCR. The sample carries about 88,000 clones, about four fifths recorded once. CDR1 is SGHAT, CDR2 FQNNGV, per germline. Trimming took 6 bases from V and 12 from J; bases not matched to a gene: 8. CDR3 length equals 14 residues. Regarding this clone: No antigen is known for it.

Source material: PBMCs. The chain carries TRBV11-2 and TRBJ2-1, with 13 bases that match TRBD2. This sequence originates from a woman in her thirties or forties in good health and CMV-seronegative. In DNA form, the CDR3 reads TGTGCCAGCAGTTGGACTAGCGGGGGCTCTAGGCAGTTCTTC. Its protein is CASSWTSGGSRQFF.